Each of the 31 T cell receptor beta chains below was sequenced from the same sample in a study of T-cell reconstitution after alpha-beta-depleted transplantation in children. The authors prepared the TCRbeta library with unique molecular identifiers. Using its own MiXCR run on the PCR reads, TCRdb lists one record per CDR3 protein. The sample yields 550,000 to 800,000 distinct CDR3 sequences, around 13% seen once. The specimen was PBMCs, collected before TCRalphabeta/CD19-depleted stem cell transplant. Receptors were obtained from a girl aged 2-10 years with congenital amegakaryocytic thrombocytopenia, due to receive a stem cell transplant.

This rearrangement joins TRBV7-2 to TRBJ2-7; the match to TRBD2 covers 9 bases. V was clipped by 0 bases and J by 6 bases; unmatched bases: 6. Germline V lookup: CDR1 SGHTA, CDR2 FQGNSA. This CDR3 has 15 residues. The CDR3 sequence: CASSLAGLAGTEQYF. The CDR3 coding sequence is TGTGCCAGCAGCTTAGCCGGGCTAGCGGGGACCGAGCAGTACTTC.

The rearrangement links TRBV29-1 to TRBJ2-5, with D unresolved. Germline CDR1 is SQVTM and CDR2 is ANQGSEA. This CDR3 is 15 amino acids long. V lost 0 bases and J lost 3, with 14 bases in between. The CDR3 DNA reads TGCAGCGTTGAAGATCTTCTAGGTGGGAAAGAGACCCAGTACTTC. Protein: CSVEDLLGGKETQYF.

Ten or more counts support this clonotype. The chain employs TRBV15 and TRBJ2-2, with unresolved D. Between the trimmed V and J ends, which lost 4 bases and 2 bases, there was a span of 8 bases. The length of the CDR3 is 14 residues. Germline V gene sequence: CDR1 LNHNV, CDR2 YYDKDF (reference sequence). In DNA form, the CDR3 reads TGTGCCACCAGCAATCGTTTAAACACCGGGGAGCTGTTTTTT. Translated: CATSNRLNTGELFF. Full variable domain (remainder filled in from reference TRBV15 and TRBJ2-2): DAMVIQNPRYQVTQFGKPVTLSCSQTLNHNVMYWYQQKSSQAPKLLFHYYDKDFNNEADTPDNFQSRRPNTSFCFLDIRSPGLGDTAMYLCATSNRLNTGELFFGEGSRLTVL.

In its sample, this clonotype was seen many times. The J gene is TRBJ1-2, the V gene TRBV5-1, with D maybe TRBD1 (5 bases). V was cut by 4 bases and J by 0 bases, with 10 bases left in between. This CDR3 has 14 residues. In germline, CDR1 is SGHRS, CDR2 YFSETQ. CDR3 sequence reads: CASSGDVANYGYTF. The CDR3 DNA is TGCGCCAGCAGCGGGGACGTAGCTAACTATGGCTACACCTTC.

This clonotype was recorded many times. The gene calls are TRBV2 and TRBJ2-3; 7 bases match TRBD2. The trim removed 7 bases at V and 7 bases at J, leaving 8 bases unmatched. There are 13 residues in the CDR3. CDR1 is SNHLY, CDR2 FYNNEI, per germline. This chain's CDR3 is CASNSPGLHTQYF. The CDR3 DNA is TGTGCCAGCAATAGCCCGGGACTACATACGCAGTATTTT.

The chain couples TRBV7-3 to TRBJ2-3; 7 nucleotides line up with TRBD2. The CDR3 extends over 15 amino acids. Per the germline V gene, CDR1 is SGHTA and CDR2 is FQGTGA. V lost 5 bases to trimming and J lost 2 bases; unmatched junction nucleotides: 7. The CDR3 reads CASSRVAGITDTQYF. CDR3 in DNA: TGTGCCAGCAGCCGAGTAGCGGGTATCACAGATACGCAGTATTTT.

The rearrangement links TRBV29-1 to TRBJ2-7, with 8 bases aligning to TRBD1. Germline V gives CDR1 SQVTM, CDR2 ANQGSEA. The CDR3 has 13 residues. The V segment lost 5 bases and the J segment 4 bases; nucleotides outside the gene matches: 7. The CDR3 spells CSVYGDRGYEQYF. CDR3 in DNA: TGCAGCGTTTACGGAGACAGGGGATACGAGCAGTACTTC.

The gene calls are TRBV6-5 and TRBJ2-5; D gene unclear. This CDR3 spans 11 amino acids. CDR1 MNHEY and CDR2 SVGAGI come from the germline V gene. V gave up 0 bases and J gave up 12 bases, with 8 bases separating them. The CDR3 protein is CASSYSTRKYF. The CDR3 DNA reads TGTGCCAGCAGTTACTCGACCAGAAAGTACTTC.

At least ten counts were recorded for this clonotype. V and J are TRBV20-1 and TRBJ2-5, with 10 bases aligning to TRBD2. The V gene's germline CDR1 is DFQATT and CDR2 SNEGSKA (reference sequence). The junction had 6 bases not matched to a gene; V was cut back by 6 bases and J by 5 bases. This CDR3 contains 13 residues. Written as DNA, the CDR3 is TGCAGTGCCCGGACTAGCGGACTGGAGACCCAGTACTTC. It is translated as CSARTSGLETQYF.

The chain couples TRBV20-1 to TRBJ2-7; a weak D match, TRBD2 (7 bases). The V gene's germline CDR1 is DFQATT and CDR2 SNEGSKA (reference sequence). The CDR3 has 15 residues. V was shortened by 0 bases and J by 0 bases, with 12 bases between the two germline ends. The CDR3 protein is CSARDMAGASYEQYF. The CDR3 DNA sequence: TGCAGTGCTAGAGATATGGCGGGGGCCTCCTACGAGCAGTACTTC.

This clonotype was picked up many times. V gene TRBV10-3 combines with J gene TRBJ1-2; 7 bases are shared with TRBD1. Germline trimming cut 3 bases from V and 6 bases from J; bases unmatched to any gene: 7. The CDR3 has 14 residues. The germline V gene encodes CDR1 ENHRY and CDR2 SYGVKD. This CDR3 reads CAISERQGEDGYTF. CDR3 coding DNA: TGTGCCATCAGTGAAAGACAGGGCGAGGATGGCTACACCTTC.

This clonotype was seen a few times. V is TRBV7-9 and J is TRBJ2-7, with D hard to call. V was trimmed by 4 bases and J by 4 bases, leaving 8 bases between them. CDR1 and CDR2 from the germline V gene are SEHNR and FQNEAQ (reference sequence). The CDR3 is made up of 12 amino acids. CDR3 loop: CASSSAKYEQYF. CDR3 sequence (DNA): TGTGCCAGCAGCTCGGCGAAGTACGAGCAGTACTTC.

Turning to this clonotype: At one boundary the junction diverges from the germline segment, which might be a read error. This chain uses TRBV12-3 or TRBV12-4 with TRBJ2-3; possible D gene TRBD2, 6 bases. The CDR3 is made up of 13 amino acids. The CDR3 DNA follows: TGTGCCAGCAGTGGCGGGCAGAAAGGAGGGCCCATGTTT. It specifies CASSGGQKGGPMF.

There are many counts of this clonotype. J is TRBJ2-1 and V is TRBV5-1, with 7 positions matching TRBD2. This CDR3 comprises 13 residues. Germline values: CDR1 SGHRS, CDR2 YFSETQ. Unmatched junction bases numbered 4, after V lost 1 base and J lost 9 bases. The CDR3 bases are TGCGCCAGCAGCTTGCTCGCTAGCGGTGAGCAGTTCTTC. Protein product: CASSLLASGEQFF.

This clonotype was recorded at least ten times. V gene TRBV7-9 combines with J gene TRBJ1-4; maybe TRBD1 (5 bases). The CDR3 runs to 15 residues. Deletions cut 4 bases from V and 5 bases from J, with 14 bases between. Germline V gene data show CDR1 as SEHNR and CDR2 as FQNEAQ (reference sequence). CDR3 nucleotide sequence: TGTGCCAGCAGCTCACCGGGACGGGTAAATGAAAAACTGTTTTTT. As protein: CASSSPGRVNEKLFF.

This clonotype was observed many times. V usage is TRBV6-1 and J usage is TRBJ1-3; 7 bases fit TRBD1. The V and J ends lost 5 bases and 0 bases, in that order; junction bases with no gene match: 4. The CDR3 runs to 15 residues. Germline lookup yields CDR1 MNHNS and CDR2 SASEGT. The CDR3, as DNA: TGTGCCAGCAGTCCAACAGGGGCCTCTGGAAACACCATATATTTT. Protein: CASSPTGASGNTIYF.

Ten or more counts support this clonotype. The chain carries TRBV21-1 and TRBJ1-2; TRBD1 was called by the table and not checked on the DNA. TRBV21-1 has pseudogene status. This CDR3 spans 16 amino acids. The CDR3 region is CASSKTPRGSGYGYTF. In DNA, the CDR3 is TGTGCCAGCAGCAAAACCCCCAGGGGATCTGGCTATGGCTACACCTTC.

This clonotype has more than one count but fewer than ten. The chain carries TRBV12-3 or TRBV12-4 and TRBJ2-5, with D unclear. This CDR3 is 14 amino acids long. V was clipped by 6 bases and J by 4 bases, with 15 bases between them. Written as DNA, the CDR3 is TGTGCCAGCAGCCGTGGCCCAGCGTCAGAGACCCAGTACTTC. Translating gives CASSRGPASETQYF.

The rearrangement uses TRBV28 and TRBJ1-6, with D possibly TRBD1 on 5 matching bases. The CDR3 covers 14 residues. Germline CDR1 MDHEN, CDR2 SYDVKM. Trimming left V 7 bases short and J 1 base short, with 8 bases between. CDR3: CASITGSYNSPLHF. The CDR3 DNA follows: TGTGCCAGCATTACAGGATCCTATAATTCACCCCTCCACTTT.

The genes are TRBV20-1 and TRBJ2-3; 11 positions match TRBD2. CDR3 length equals 15 residues. Trimming took 5 bases from V and 6 from J; bases not matched to a gene: 10. CDR1 is DFQATT and CDR2 is SNEGSKA in the germline V gene (reference sequence). This CDR3 is CSAAIAGGLRDTQYF. CDR3 DNA sequence: TGCAGTGCTGCAATAGCGGGAGGGTTGAGGGATACGCAGTATTTT.

This clonotype was seen only a few times. The V call is TRBV5-1, the J call TRBJ2-7; 7 bases are shared with TRBD1. V lost 3 bases to trimming and J lost 3 bases; unmatched junction nucleotides: 6. CDR1 is SGHRS, CDR2 YFSETQ, per germline. The CDR3 spans 14 residues. The CDR3 coding sequence is TGCGCCAGCAGCTCCCAGGGACAGCTCTACGAGCAGTACTTC. Its translation: CASSSQGQLYEQYF.

This clonotype was detected only a few times. CDR3 DNA sequence: TGCAGCGCCGGGAGGGGACCTCCCTACGAGCAGTACTTC. Translation: CSAGRGPPYEQYF. This rearrangement joins TRBV29-1 to TRBJ2-7; 8 nucleotides agree with TRBD2. V was pared by 7 bases and J by 2 bases, with 7 bases of the junction left unmatched. The V gene's germline CDR1 is SQVTM and CDR2 ANQGSEA. There are 13 residues in the CDR3.

Note on this clonotype: Given a much more abundant clone one base away, this may be a read error. The V call is TRBV6-1, the J call TRBJ2-3, with 7 bases lining up with TRBD2. This CDR3 comprises 15 residues. Germline CDR1 MNHNS, CDR2 SASEGT. This CDR3 is CARSPGRTSTDTQYF. CDR3 sequence (DNA): TGTGCCCGCAGTCCCGGGAGGACTAGCACAGATACGCAGTATTTT.

This clonotype showed up many times. The chain combines TRBV10-3 with TRBJ2-7, with D unresolved. The CDR3 runs 13 residues. Trimming cost V 7 bases and J 0 bases, with 10 bases left between them. CDR1 and CDR2 (germline): ENHRY, SYGVKD. CDR3 protein: CAINQRISYEQYF. CDR3 DNA sequence: TGTGCCATCAACCAGAGAATCTCCTACGAGCAGTACTTC.

This chain uses TRBV7-9 with TRBJ2-3, with 7 bases identical to TRBD2. CDR3 size: 17 residues. Germline V gene lookup returns CDR1 SEHNR and CDR2 FQNEAQ (reference sequence). Trimming cost V 5 bases and J 2 bases; bases outside gene matches: 13. CDR3 protein: CASSPNGAGATTDTQYF. The CDR3 DNA sequence: TGTGCCAGCAGCCCGAACGGTGCGGGAGCTACCACAGATACGCAGTATTTT. The full variable domain, its missing parts supplied by reference TRBV7-9 and TRBJ2-3, is DTGVSQNPRHKITKRGQNVTFRCDPISEHNRLYWYRQTLGQGPEFLTYFQNEAQLEKSRLLSDRFSAERPKGSFSTLEIQRTEQGDSAMYLCASSPNGAGATTDTQYFGPGTRLTVL.

This chain connects TRBV30 to TRBJ1-2; D is uncertain. Per the germline V gene, CDR1 is GTSNPN and CDR2 is SVGIG (reference sequence). V was clipped by 4 bases and J by 4 bases, with 10 bases between them. There are 12 residues in the CDR3. CDR3 protein: CAWTGSSYGYTF. The CDR3, as DNA: TGTGCCTGGACAGGATCCTCCTATGGCTACACCTTC. Drawing the rest from reference TRBV30 and TRBJ1-2, the complete variable domain is SQTIHQWPATLVQPVGSPLSLECTVEGTSNPNLYWYRQAAGRGLQLLFYSVGIGQISSEVPQNLSASRPQDRQFILSSKKLLLSDSGFYLCAWTGSSYGYTFGSGTRLTVV.

J is TRBJ2-2 and V is TRBV15; D call uncertain. Germline V gene lookup returns CDR1 LNHNV and CDR2 YYDKDF (reference sequence). CDR3 length equals 14 residues. V lost 0 bases and J lost 1, with 3 bases in between. The CDR3 loop is CATSREGNTGELFF. The CDR3 DNA reads as TGTGCCACCAGCAGAGAGGGGAACACCGGGGAGCTGTTTTTT. Supplemented by reference TRBV15 and TRBJ2-2, the full variable domain reads DAMVIQNPRYQVTQFGKPVTLSCSQTLNHNVMYWYQQKSSQAPKLLFHYYDKDFNNEADTPDNFQSRRPNTSFCFLDIRSPGLGDTAMYLCATSREGNTGELFFGEGSRLTVL.

The genes are TRBV20-1 and TRBJ2-3; 8 nucleotides agree with TRBD1. After removal of 7 bases from V and 0 bases from J, the junction contained 6 bases not matched to a gene. CDR3 length equals 14 residues. CDR1 is DFQATT, CDR2 SNEGSKA, per germline (reference sequence). CDR3 coding DNA: TGCAGTGTCCCTGGACAGGGTAGCACAGATACGCAGTATTTT. Translating it yields CSVPGQGSTDTQYF.

In its sample, this clonotype was seen a few times. V is TRBV11-1 and J is TRBJ2-2; 11 bases are shared with TRBD2. CDR1 and CDR2 from the germline V gene are SGHAT and FQDESV (reference sequence). The CDR3 length is 20 residues. V shed 6 bases, J shed 5 bases, and the junction held 20 bases outside the gene matches. The CDR3 DNA reads as TGTGCCAGCAGGGGGTGGATGAACACCGGGACTAGCGGTGGGACCGGGGAGCTGTTTTTT. Translated, it gives CASRGWMNTGTSGGTGELFF.

This clonotype was seen once. At one end the junction does not follow the germline gene, possibly because of a read error. The gene calls are TRBV10-3 and TRBJ1-5; TRBD1 is a possible D gene (6 bases). Germline values: CDR1 ENHRY, CDR2 SYGVKD. CDR3 length equals 13 residues. For the CDR3, the DNA is TGTGCCATCACTGAGGGGGGCAATCAGCCCCAGCATTTT. Residues: CAITEGGNQPQHF.

This clonotype was detected ten times or more. CDR3 sequence reads: CAWRLTSGSLGEQFF. In DNA, the CDR3 is TGTGCCTGGAGGTTGACTAGCGGGAGTTTAGGTGAGCAGTTCTTC. The J gene is TRBJ2-1, the V gene TRBV30; 12 bases map to TRBD2. CDR3 size: 15 residues. CDR1 is GTSNPN and CDR2 is SVGIG in the germline V gene (reference sequence). With 3 bases clipped from V and 9 bases from J, the junction kept 9 bases outside the gene matches. Full variable domain (rest looked up from reference TRBV30 and TRBJ2-1): SQTIHQWPATLVQPVGSPLSLECTVEGTSNPNLYWYRQAAGRGLQLLFYSVGIGQISSEVPQNLSASRPQDRQFILSSKKLLLSDSGFYLCAWRLTSGSLGEQFFGPGTRLTVL.